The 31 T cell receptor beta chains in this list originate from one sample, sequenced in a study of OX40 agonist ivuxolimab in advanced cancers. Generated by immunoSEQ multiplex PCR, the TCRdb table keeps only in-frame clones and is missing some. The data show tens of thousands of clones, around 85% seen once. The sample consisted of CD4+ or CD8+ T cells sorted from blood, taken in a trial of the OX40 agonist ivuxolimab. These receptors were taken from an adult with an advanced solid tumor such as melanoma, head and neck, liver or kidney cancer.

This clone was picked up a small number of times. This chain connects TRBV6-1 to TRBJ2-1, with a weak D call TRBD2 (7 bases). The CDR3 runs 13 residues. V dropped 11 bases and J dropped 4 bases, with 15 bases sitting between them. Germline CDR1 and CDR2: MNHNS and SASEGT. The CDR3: CASGGSTYNEQFF. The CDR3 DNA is TGTGCCTCGGGGGGCAGTACTTACAATGAGCAGTTCTTC.

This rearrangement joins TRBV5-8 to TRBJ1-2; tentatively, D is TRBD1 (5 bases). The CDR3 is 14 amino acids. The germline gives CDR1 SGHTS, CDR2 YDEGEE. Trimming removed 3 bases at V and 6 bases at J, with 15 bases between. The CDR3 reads CASSWGGQGDGYTF. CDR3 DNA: TGTGCCAGCAGCTGGGGCGGGCAGGGTGATGGCTACACCTTC.

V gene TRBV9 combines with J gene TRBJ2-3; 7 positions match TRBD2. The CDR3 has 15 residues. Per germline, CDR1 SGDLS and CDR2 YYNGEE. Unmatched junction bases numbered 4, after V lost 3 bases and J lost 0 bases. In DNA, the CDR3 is TGTGCCAGCAGCGCCGGGGACTACAGCACAGATACGCAGTATTTT. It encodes CASSAGDYSTDTQYF.

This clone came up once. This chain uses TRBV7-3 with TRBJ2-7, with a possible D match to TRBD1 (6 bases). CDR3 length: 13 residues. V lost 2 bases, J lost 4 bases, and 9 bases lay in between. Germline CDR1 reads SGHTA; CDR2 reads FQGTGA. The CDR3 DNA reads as TGTGCCAGCAGCTTAGGGGGCGAATACGAGCAGTACTTC. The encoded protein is CASSLGGEYEQYF.

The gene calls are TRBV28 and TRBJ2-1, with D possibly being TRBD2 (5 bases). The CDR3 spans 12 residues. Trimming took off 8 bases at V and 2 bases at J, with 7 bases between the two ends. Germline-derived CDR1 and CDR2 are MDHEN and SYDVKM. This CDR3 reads CASSAAYNEQFF. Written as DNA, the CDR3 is TGTGCCAGCTCAGCGGCCTACAATGAGCAGTTCTTC. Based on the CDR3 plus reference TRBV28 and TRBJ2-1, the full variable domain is DVKVTQSSRYLVKRTGEKVFLECVQDMDHENMFWYRQDPGLGLRLIYFSYDVKMKEKGDIPEGYSVSREKKERFSLILESASTNQTSMYLCASSAAYNEQFFGPGTRLTVL.

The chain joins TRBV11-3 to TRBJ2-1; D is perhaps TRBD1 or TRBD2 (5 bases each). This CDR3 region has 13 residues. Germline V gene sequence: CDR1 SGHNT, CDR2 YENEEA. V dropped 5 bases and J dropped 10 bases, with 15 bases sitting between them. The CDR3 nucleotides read TGTGCCAGCAGCCCGGGACCTCGCCGAGAGCAGTTCTTC. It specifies CASSPGPRREQFF.

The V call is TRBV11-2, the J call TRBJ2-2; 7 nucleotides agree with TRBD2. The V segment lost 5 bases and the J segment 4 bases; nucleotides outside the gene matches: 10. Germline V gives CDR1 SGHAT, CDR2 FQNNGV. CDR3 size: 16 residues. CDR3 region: CASSPRAGVGTGELFF. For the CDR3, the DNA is TGTGCCAGCAGCCCCAGGGCGGGGGTAGGCACCGGGGAGCTGTTTTTT. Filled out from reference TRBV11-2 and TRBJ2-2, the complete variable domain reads EAGVAQSPRYKIIEKRQSVAFWCNPISGHATLYWYQQILGQGPKLLIQFQNNGVVDDSQLPKDRFSAERLKGVDSTLKIQPAKLEDSAVYLCASSPRAGVGTGELFFGEGSRLTVL.

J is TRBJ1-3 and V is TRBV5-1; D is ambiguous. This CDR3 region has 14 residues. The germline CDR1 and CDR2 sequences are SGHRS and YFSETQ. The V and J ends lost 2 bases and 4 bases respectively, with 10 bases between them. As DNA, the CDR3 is TGCGCCAGCAGCTTAGGGTCTACGGGAAACACCATATATTTT. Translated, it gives CASSLGSTGNTIYF.

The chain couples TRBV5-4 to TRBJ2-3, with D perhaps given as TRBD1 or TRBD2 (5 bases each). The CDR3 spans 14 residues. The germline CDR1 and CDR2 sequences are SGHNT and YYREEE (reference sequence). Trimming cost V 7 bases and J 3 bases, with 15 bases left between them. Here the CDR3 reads CASLDRDETDTQYF. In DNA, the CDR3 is TGTGCCAGCCTAGACCGGGACGAGACAGATACGCAGTATTTT.

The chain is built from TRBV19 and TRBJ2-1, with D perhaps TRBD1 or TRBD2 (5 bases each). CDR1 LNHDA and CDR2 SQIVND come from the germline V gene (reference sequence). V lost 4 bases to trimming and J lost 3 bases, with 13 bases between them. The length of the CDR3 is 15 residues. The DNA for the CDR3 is TGTGCCAGTAGTAAGGGACCCGATTACTACAATGAGCAGTTCTTC. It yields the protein CASSKGPDYYNEQFF. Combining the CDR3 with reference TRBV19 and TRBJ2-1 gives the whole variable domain DGGITQSPKYLFRKEGQNVTLSCEQNLNHDAMYWYRQDPGQGLRLIYYSQIVNDFQKGDIAEGYSVSREKKESFPLTVTSAQKNPTAFYLCASSKGPDYYNEQFFGPGTRLTVL.

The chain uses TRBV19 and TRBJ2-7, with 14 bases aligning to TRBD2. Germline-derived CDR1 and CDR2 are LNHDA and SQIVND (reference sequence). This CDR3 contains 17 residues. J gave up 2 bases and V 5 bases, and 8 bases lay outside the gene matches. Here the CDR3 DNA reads TGTGCCAGTAGTCCCGGGACTAGCGGGAGTTATGCCTACGAGCAGTACTTC. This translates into CASSPGTSGSYAYEQYF.

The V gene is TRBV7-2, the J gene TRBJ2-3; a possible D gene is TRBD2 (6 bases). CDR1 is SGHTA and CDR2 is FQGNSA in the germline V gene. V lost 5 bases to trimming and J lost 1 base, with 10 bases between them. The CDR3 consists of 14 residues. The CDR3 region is CASSISSGTDTQYF. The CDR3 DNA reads TGTGCCAGCAGCATTTCTAGCGGCACAGATACGCAGTATTTT.

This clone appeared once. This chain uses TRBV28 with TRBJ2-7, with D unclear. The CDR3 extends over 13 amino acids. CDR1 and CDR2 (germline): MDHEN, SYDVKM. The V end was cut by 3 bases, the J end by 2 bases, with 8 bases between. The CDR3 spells CASSFYGTYEQYF. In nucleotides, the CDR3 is TGTGCCAGCAGTTTTTACGGTACCTACGAGCAGTACTTC.

The CDR3 DNA follows: TGTGCCACCAGAGACAGTGGCAATCAGCCCCAGCATTTT. Encoded protein: CATRDSGNQPQHF. The rearrangement joins TRBV6-5 to TRBJ1-5; weak D call: TRBD1 (5 bases). The V gene's germline CDR1 is MNHEY and CDR2 SVGAGI. This CDR3 has 13 residues. Trimming left V 10 bases short and J 2 bases short, with 12 bases between.

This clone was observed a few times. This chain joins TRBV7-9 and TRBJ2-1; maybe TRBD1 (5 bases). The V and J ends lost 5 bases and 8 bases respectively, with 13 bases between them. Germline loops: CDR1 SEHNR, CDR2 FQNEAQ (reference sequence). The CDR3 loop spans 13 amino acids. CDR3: CASSSQGADEQFF. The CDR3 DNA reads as TGTGCCAGCAGCAGCCAGGGTGCCGATGAGCAGTTCTTC.

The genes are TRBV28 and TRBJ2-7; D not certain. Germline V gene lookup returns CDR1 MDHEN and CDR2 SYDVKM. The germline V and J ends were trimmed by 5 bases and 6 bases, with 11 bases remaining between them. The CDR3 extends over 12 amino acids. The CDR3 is CASSDDAFEQYF. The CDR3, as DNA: TGTGCCAGCAGTGATGACGCGTTCGAGCAGTACTTC.

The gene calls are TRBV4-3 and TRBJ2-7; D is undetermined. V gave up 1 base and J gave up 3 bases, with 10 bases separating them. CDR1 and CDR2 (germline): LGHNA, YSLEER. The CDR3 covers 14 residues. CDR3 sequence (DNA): TGCGCCAGCAGCCAAGGTGCCTTAGGCTACGAGCAGTACTTC. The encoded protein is CASSQGALGYEQYF.

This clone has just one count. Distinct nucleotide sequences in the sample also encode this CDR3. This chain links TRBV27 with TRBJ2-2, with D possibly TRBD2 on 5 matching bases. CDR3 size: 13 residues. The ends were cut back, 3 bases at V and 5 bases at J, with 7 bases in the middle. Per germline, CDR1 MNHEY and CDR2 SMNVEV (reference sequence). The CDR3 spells CASSFGETGELFF. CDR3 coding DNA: TGTGCCAGCAGTTTCGGGGAGACCGGGGAGCTGTTTTTT.

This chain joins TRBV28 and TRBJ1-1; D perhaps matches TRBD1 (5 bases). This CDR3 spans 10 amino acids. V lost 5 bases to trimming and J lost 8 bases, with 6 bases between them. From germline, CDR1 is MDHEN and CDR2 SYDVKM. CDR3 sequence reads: CASSRGEAFF. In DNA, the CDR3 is TGTGCCAGCAGTCGGGGGGAAGCTTTCTTT.

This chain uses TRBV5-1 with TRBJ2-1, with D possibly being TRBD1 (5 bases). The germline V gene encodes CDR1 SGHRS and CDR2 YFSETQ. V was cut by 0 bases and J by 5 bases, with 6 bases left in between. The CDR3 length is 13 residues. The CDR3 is CASSLDRNNEQFF. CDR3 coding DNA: TGCGCCAGCAGCTTGGACAGGAACAATGAGCAGTTCTTC.

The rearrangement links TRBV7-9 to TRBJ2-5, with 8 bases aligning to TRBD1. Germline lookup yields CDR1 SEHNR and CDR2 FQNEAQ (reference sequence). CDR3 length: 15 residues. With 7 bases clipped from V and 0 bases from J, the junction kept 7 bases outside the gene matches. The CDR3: CASTLGQAHQETQYF. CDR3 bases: TGTGCCAGCACCCTGGGACAGGCGCACCAAGAGACCCAGTACTTC.

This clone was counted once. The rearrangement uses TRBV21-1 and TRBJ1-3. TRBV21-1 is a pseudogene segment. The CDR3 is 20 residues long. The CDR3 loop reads CASSKDSVPWGGVDGNTIYF. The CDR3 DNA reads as TGTGCCAGCAGCAAAGATAGCGTACCCTGGGGAGGGGTGGATGGAAACACCATATATTTT.

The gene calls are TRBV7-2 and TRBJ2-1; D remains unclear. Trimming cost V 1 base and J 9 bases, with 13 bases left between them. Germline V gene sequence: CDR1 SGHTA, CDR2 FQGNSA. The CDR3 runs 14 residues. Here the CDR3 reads CASSLVGLWTEQFF. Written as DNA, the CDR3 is TGTGCCAGCAGCTTAGTAGGGTTGTGGACTGAGCAGTTCTTC.

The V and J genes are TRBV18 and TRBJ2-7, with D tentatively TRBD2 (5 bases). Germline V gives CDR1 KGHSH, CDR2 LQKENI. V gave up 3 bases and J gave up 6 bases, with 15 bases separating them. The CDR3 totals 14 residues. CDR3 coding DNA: TGTGCCAGCTCACCGTTACCCATTGGAGGCGAGCAGTACTTC. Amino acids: CASSPLPIGGEQYF.

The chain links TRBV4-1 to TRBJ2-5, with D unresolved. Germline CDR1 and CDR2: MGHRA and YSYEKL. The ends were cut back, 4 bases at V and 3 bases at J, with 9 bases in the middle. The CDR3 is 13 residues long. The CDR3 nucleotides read TGCGCCAGCAGCCGTCTTATAAAAGAGACCCAGTACTTC. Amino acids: CASSRLIKETQYF.

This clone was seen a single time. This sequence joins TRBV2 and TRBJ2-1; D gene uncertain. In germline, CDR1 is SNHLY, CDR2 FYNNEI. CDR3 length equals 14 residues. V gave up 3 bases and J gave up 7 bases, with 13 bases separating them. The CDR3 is CASSDRHEANEQFF. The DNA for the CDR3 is TGTGCCAGCAGTGATAGACACGAGGCGAATGAGCAGTTCTTC.

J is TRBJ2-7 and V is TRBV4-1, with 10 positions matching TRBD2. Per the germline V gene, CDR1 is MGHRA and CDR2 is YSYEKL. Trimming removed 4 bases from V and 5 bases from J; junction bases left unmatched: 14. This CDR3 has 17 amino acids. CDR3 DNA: TGCGCCAGCAGCCTACGCTCTAGCGGGAGTTTGAGGAACGAGCAGTACTTC. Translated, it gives CASSLRSSGSLRNEQYF.

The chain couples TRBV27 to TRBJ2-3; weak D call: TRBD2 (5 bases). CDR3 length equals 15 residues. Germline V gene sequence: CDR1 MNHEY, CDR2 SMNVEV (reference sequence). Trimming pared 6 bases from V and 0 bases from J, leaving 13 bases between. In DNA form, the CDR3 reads TGTGCCAGCAGCCTGGACTGGACTAGCACAGATACGCAGTATTTT. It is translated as CASSLDWTSTDTQYF.

The CDR3 bases are TGTGCCAGCAGTAGAAACAGGGGAGCTGGAAACACCATATATTTT. It is translated as CASSRNRGAGNTIYF. The chain couples TRBV7-9 to TRBJ1-3; 7 bases agree with TRBD1. The J segment lost 2 bases and the V segment lost 6 bases, leaving 7 bases of the junction unmatched. The CDR3 contains 15 residues. Germline V gives CDR1 SEHNR, CDR2 FQNEAQ (reference sequence).

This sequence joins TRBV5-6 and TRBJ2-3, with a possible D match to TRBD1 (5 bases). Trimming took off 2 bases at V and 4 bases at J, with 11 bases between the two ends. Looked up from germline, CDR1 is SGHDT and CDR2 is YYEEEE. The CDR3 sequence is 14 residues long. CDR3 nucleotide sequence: TGTGCCAGCAGCTTAAGTCAGGGTTCAGATACGCAGTATTTT. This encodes CASSLSQGSDTQYF.

The CDR3 DNA reads TGTGCCAGCAGTTTATACCTGGCCAATGGCTACACCTTC. Translation: CASSLYLANGYTF. This chain connects TRBV28 to TRBJ1-2; the D is unclear. This CDR3 spans 13 amino acids. Germline V gene data show CDR1 as MDHEN and CDR2 as SYDVKM. Trimming took 1 base from V and 6 from J, leaving 9 bases between them.